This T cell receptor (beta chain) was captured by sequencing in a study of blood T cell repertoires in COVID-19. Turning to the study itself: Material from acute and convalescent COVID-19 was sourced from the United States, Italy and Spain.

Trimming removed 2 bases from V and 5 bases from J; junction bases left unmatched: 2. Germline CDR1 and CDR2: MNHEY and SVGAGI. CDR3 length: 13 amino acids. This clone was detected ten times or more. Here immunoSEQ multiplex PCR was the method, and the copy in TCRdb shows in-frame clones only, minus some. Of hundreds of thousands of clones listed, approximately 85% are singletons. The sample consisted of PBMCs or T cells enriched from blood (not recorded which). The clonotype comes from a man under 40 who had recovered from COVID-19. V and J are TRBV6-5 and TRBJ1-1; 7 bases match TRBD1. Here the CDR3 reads CASSYQQGTEAFF. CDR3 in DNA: TGTGCCAGCAGTTACCAACAGGGGACTGAAGCTTTCTTT.